This TCR beta chain was identified in a study of tumor-infiltrating lymphocytes in primary liver carcinoma. Looking at the study overall: Patients, male and female, were 30 to 69 years old.

On this clonotype itself: As yet, its antigen is unknown.

The junction had 7 bases not matched to a gene; V was cut back by 4 bases and J by 6 bases. The CDR3 consists of 15 residues. Constant-region priming of around 490 ng total RNA yielded TCR beta cDNA. Nested multiplex PCR, run for three rounds with slightly modified ARM-PCR, yielded TCR beta libraries. It was with TRBV1-TRBV30 forward primers and a C-beta reverse primer that the first two PCR rounds were run, at roughly 11 cycles each. TCRdb analysed the multiplex PCR reads with MiXCR anew, one entry per CDR3 protein. The profile shows about 37,000 distinct CDR3 sequences, 75% of them singletons. From unsorted bulk tissue weighing roughly 17-32 mg, DNA and RNA were co-extracted. Patients were chronically HBV-infected and treatment-naive. Study results and caveats: Tumor-blood pairs (like tumor-adjacent pairs) overlapped less than tumor region pairs did. Tumors had a significantly higher top-250-clone fraction than blood (p = 0.039).

The chain carries TRBV12-3 or TRBV12-4 and TRBJ2-2; TRBD1 agrees at 8 bases. Input material: tumor-adjacent normal liver tissue. The clonotype originates from a man between 35 and 55 years old with primary liver carcinoma and hepatitis B virus infection. This chain's CDR3 is CASSSQDRAPGELFF. In nucleotides, the CDR3 is TGTGCCAGCAGTTCACAGGACAGGGCCCCCGGGGAGCTGTTTTTT.